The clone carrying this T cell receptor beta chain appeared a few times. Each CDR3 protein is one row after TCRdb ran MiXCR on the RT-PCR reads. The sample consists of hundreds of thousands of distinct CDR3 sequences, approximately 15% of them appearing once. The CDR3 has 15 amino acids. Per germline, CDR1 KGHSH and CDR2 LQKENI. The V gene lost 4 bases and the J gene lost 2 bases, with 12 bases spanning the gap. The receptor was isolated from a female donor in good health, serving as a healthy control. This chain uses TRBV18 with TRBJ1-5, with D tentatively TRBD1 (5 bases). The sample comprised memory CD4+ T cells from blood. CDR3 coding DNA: TGTGCCAGCTCACAGGGGTTCAAAGGCAATCAGCCCCAGCATTTT. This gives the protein CASSQGFKGNQPQHF.